This T cell receptor beta chain was retrieved from a study of blood T cell repertoires in COVID-19. Study background: The United States, Italy and Spain provided the acute and convalescent COVID-19 samples. T cells, B-cell-depleted T cells, or PBMCs provided the cDNA or gDNA that served as material.

Germline CDR1 reads SGHDN; CDR2 reads FVKESK. CDR3 length: 14 amino acids. V was pared by 0 bases and J by 6 bases, with 4 bases of the junction left unmatched. In the authors' workflow: Using reference gene primer amplification, nucleated cell counts were estimated. Clones were sequenced by immunoSEQ multiplex PCR, and TCRdb holds only the in-frame ones, with some missing. V and J calls and clone size follow that table, whereas D and trimming were derived from the DNA. The table shows a few hundred thousand clones, with about nine tenths occurring only once. Material for sequencing was peripheral blood. V usage is TRBV14 and J usage is TRBJ2-7; 8 nucleotides line up with TRBD1. The origin of this receptor is a man in his fifties or sixties with acute or convalescent COVID-19. CDR3 loop: CASSQDWTGSEQYF. DNA for the CDR3: TGTGCCAGCAGCCAAGATTGGACAGGGAGCGAGCAGTACTTC.